What follows is one T cell receptor beta chain and its context. The clone's antigen remains unknown. No base quality values were provided; no much bigger clone lies one nucleotide off. V and J are trimmed by 5 bases and 1 base, and the gene matches miss 9 bases of the junction. According to the germline V gene (reference sequence), CDR1 reads SEHNR and CDR2 reads FQNEAQ. Inclusive of the bounding cysteine and phenylalanine, the CDR3 is 17 residues long. Just CDR3 DNA is preserved here, 51 bases in frame from base 1. The data are from a study of T cell changes during pregnancy in multiple sclerosis (dated by TCRdb to the late 2010s). Concerning the study at large: Changes in the T cell repertoire over the course of pregnancy were examined in this study in women with multiple sclerosis.

The receptor library was made with the immunoSEQ multiplex PCR assay. TCRdb's version of the immuneACCESS table is confined to in-frame rearrangements and falls short of the full clone set. An unresolved V gene accounts for under half of the shortfall where checked; the remainder is of unknown origin. Across this sample there are about 67,000 clones, with 92% seen only once. The ten largest make up less than 3% of the sample. Rearrangement joined TRBV7-9 to TRBJ2-3, and 10 bases in between align with TRBD2. This clonotype was sampled from a female donor in good health, enrolled as a control in a pregnancy study. The sample here was peripheral blood, taken in the second trimester of pregnancy. The DNA sequence reads TGTGCCAGCAGCCAAACCGCCGGGACTAGCGGCACAGATACGCAGTATTTT. Translated, it gives CASSQTAGTSGTDTQYF. Beyond the CDR3, the reference TRBV7-9 and TRBJ2-3 genes provide the residues; the full variable domain reads: DTGVSQNPRHKITKRGQNVTFRCDPISEHNRLYWYRQTLGQGPEFLTYFQNEAQLEKSRLLSDRFSAERPKGSFSTLEIQRTEQGDSAMYLCASSQTAGTSGTDTQYFGPGTRLTVL.